Described below is a single T cell receptor beta chain sequence and its context. Its antigen has not been determined. No base quality information exists; no much larger clone differs at one position. Spanning cysteine to phenylalanine, the CDR3 consists of 14 amino acids. Only the CDR3 DNA is retained, 42 bases long and in frame from the first base. V gives up 4 bases and J gives up 3 bases, and the segment between their germline ends measures 16 bases. CDR1 is given as DFQATT and CDR2 as SNEGSKA, both from the germline V gene (reference sequence). Amplification of TCR beta CDR3 regions was carried out from RNA transcripts. A first-round RT-PCR of the TCR CDR3 used the HTBI primer set with the Qiagen OneStep RT-PCR kit. The libraries were constructed in a second round of multiplex PCR and then size-selected and purified. Sequencing of the libraries was done on an Illumina HiSeq2000 using paired-end 100 bp reads. The authors processed their data as follows. SOAPnuke was used to process the raw data, removing reads that contained adapters or uncalled bases, had a mean Phred below 15, or lacked an exact match to the constant primer or identifier. High-quality paired reads were merged with COPE v1.2.5, and unique nucleotide sequences were defined as clonotypes. MiTCR v1.1 was used to align clonotypes to the IMGT TRBV, TRBD and TRBJ reference segments. The analysis included only V-J combinations with a frequency above 0.0001, which together covered more than 98% of the repertoires. The TCS score was defined as F50 (clonal expansion) divided by E x V (chaos), with BLOSUM62-based TCRdist calculated between CDR3 peptides within each V-J. Welch's t-statistics and random forest reduced 450 to 600 V-J features to under 15, which were used in a naive Bayes classifier (R e1071). Clones were called with MiXCR by TCRdb after fastp trimmed the public reads at Q25, and only in-frame beta chains were retained. Rows merge per CDR3 protein into single entries with the most common DNA and genes. The V and J calls and clone size are TCRdb's, not the authors'. In all, the sample holds about 290,000 distinct CDR3 sequences, and approximately 15% of those were seen once. The leading ten clones occupy 33% of the sample.

The data derive from a study of T cells in Graves' hyperthyroidism and ophthalmopathy (dated by TCRdb to 2018 to 2020). A note on the overall study: Peripheral blood samples were taken at the time of initial diagnosis, prior to any treatment. The approximately 100 discovery patients were divided at random into training and test sets in a 7:3 ratio. In over five Graves' hyperthyroidism patients, the study also compared T-cell repertoires from thyroid tissue with T-cell repertoires from blood. TCR V-J signatures able to tell the groups apart were searched for in a discovery cohort of 90 to 100 patients, of whom 43 had Graves' ophthalmopathy and 57 had stable Graves' hyperthyroidism. According to the paper, TCR Vbeta CDR3 sequencing was carried out on 120 to 150 peripheral blood samples, which came from about 45 ophthalmopathy, approximately 72 hyperthyroidism and approximately 17 progressor patients. After sampling, hyperthyroidism patients received methimazole starting at 30 mg daily, and ophthalmopathy patients received high-dose intravenous methylprednisolone. Whether ophthalmopathy could be predicted prospectively was tested in an independent validation cohort made up of about 18 hyperthyroidism patients plus 17 patients who later progressed to ophthalmopathy.

General conclusions and limits of the study: Ophthalmopathy was separated from stable hyperthyroidism by a 13 V-J signature model, with over 85% sensitivity and about 81% specificity obtained in cross-validation and 80%/75% obtained in testing. In validation, progression to ophthalmopathy was predicted by the model with 70.59% sensitivity and 72.22% specificity, a median of 6.5 months before onset. Most expanded thyroid clonotypes (frequency above 0.001) were also detected in blood, a finding suggesting that blood repertoires may reflect thyroid immune responses. Sample size was not statistically predetermined, and blinding of investigators to group allocation was not performed.

A patient counted as having stable Graves' hyperthyroidism if no progression to ophthalmopathy occurred over 18 months of follow-up. Hyperthyroidism patients were newly diagnosed, had a disease duration of under 2 months, and were aged 18 to 65 years. Exclusion was applied to patients with uncontrolled infections, other autoimmune diseases, pregnancy or lactation. Diagnoses relied on clinical symptoms, serum thyroxine and TRAb, thyroid ultrasound and orbital computed tomography. Ficoll-Paque density gradient centrifugation was used to isolate PBMCs from under 11 ml of fresh peripheral blood. Trizol reagent was used to extract total RNA, and RNA quality was then checked on an Agilent 2100 Bioanalyzer.

This TCR derives from a man aged 25 to 40 with Graves' hyperthyroidism. This chain joins TRBV20-1 to TRBJ2-7; no D segment can be confidently identified. The sample consisted of blood. The nucleotide sequence is given as TGCAGTGCTAAAGACACCAGAGAGAACTACGAGCAGTACTTC. Its product reads: CSAKDTRENYEQYF.